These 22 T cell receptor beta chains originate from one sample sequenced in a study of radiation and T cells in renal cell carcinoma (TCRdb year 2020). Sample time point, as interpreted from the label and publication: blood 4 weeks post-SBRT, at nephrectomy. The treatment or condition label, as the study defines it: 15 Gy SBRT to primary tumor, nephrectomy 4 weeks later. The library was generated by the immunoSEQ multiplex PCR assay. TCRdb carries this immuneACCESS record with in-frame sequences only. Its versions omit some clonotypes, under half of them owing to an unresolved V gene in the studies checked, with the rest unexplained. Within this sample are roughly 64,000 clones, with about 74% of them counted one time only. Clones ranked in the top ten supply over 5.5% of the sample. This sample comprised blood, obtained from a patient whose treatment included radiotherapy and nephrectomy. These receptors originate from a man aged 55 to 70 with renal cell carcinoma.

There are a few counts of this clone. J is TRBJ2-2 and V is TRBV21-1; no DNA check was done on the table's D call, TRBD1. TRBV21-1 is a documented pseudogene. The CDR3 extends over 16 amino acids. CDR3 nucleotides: TGTGCCAGCAGCAATAGGCAGGGGTCGAACACCGGGGAGCTGTTTTTT. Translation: CASSNRQGSNTGELFF.

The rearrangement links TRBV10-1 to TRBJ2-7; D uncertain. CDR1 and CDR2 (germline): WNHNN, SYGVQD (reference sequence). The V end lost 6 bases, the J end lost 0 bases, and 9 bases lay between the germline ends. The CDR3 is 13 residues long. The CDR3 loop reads CASSSQISYEQYF. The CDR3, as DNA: TGCGCCAGCAGCTCACAGATCTCCTACGAGCAGTACTTC.

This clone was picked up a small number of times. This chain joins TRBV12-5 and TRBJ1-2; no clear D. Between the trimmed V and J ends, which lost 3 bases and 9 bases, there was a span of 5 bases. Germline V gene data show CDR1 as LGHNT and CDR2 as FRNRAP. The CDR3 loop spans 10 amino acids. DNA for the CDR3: TGTGCTAGTGGTTTTCAGAGCTACACCTTC. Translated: CASGFQSYTF.

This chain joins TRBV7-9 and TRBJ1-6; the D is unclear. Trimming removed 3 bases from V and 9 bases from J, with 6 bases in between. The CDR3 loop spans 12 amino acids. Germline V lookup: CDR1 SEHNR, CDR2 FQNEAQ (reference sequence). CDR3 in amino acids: CASSLGSSPLHF. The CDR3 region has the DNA TGTGCCAGCAGCTTGGGCTCTTCACCCCTCCACTTT.

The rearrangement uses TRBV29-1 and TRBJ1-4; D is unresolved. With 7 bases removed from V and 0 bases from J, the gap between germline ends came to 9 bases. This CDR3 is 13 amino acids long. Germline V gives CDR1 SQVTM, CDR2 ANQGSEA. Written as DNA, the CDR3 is TGCAGCGCTGGGCACTCAACTAATGAAAAACTGTTTTTT. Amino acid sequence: CSAGHSTNEKLFF.

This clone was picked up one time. The CDR3 DNA is TGTGCCTCTTCTAGCGGAACATCCTACAATGAGCAGTTCTTC. Protein sequence: CASSSGTSYNEQFF. The V and J genes are TRBV9 and TRBJ2-1, with 7 bases matching TRBD2. Trimming removed 10 bases from V and 1 base from J; junction bases left unmatched: 8. This CDR3 region has 14 residues. Germline assignment: CDR1 SGDLS and CDR2 YYNGEE.

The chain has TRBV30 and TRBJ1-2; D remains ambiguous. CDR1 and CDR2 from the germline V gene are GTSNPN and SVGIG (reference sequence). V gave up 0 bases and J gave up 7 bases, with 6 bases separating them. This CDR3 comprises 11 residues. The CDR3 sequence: CAWSVRSGYTF. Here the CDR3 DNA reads TGTGCCTGGAGTGTACGGAGTGGCTACACCTTC.

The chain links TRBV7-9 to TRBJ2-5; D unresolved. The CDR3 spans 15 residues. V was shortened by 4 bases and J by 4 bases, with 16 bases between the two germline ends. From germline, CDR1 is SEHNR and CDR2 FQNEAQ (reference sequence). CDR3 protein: CASSSTLTSGETQYF. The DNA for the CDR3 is TGTGCCAGCAGCTCCACGTTGACGAGTGGAGAGACCCAGTACTTC.

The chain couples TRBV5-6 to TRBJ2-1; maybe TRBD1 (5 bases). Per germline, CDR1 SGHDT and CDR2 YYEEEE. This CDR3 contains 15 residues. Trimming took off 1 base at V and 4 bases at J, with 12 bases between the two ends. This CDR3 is CASSLWNRPYNEQFF. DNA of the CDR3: TGTGCCAGCAGCTTGTGGAACAGGCCTTACAATGAGCAGTTCTTC.

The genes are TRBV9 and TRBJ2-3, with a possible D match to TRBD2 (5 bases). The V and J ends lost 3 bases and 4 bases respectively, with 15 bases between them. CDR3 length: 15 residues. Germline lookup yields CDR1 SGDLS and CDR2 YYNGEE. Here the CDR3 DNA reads TGTGCCAGCAGCGAGTCTGGCGGGCAGGCAGATACGCAGTATTTT. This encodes CASSESGGQADTQYF. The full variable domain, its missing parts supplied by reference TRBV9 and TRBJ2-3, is DSGVTQTPKHLITATGQRVTLRCSPRSGDLSVYWYQQSLDQGLQFLIQYYNGEERAKGNILERFSAQQFPDLHSELNLSSLELGDSALYFCASSESGGQADTQYFGPGTRLTVL.

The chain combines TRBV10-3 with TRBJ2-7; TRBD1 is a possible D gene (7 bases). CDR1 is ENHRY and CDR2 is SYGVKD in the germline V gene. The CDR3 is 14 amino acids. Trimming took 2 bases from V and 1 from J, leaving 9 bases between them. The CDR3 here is CAISEAGQSYEQYF. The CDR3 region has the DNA TGTGCCATCAGTGAGGCGGGACAGTCCTACGAGCAGTACTTC.

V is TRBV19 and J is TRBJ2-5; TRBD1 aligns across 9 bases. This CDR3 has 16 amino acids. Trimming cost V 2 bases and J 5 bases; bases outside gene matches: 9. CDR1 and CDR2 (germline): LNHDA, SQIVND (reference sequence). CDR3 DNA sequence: TGTGCCAGTAGTATACCGACAGGGGGTCTTCGTGAGACCCAGTACTTC. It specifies CASSIPTGGLRETQYF.

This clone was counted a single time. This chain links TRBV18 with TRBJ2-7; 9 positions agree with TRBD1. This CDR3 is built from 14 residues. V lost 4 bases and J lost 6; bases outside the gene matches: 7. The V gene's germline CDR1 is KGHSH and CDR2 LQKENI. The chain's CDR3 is CASSLGQGGGEQYF. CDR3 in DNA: TGTGCCAGCTCACTGGGACAGGGTGGGGGCGAGCAGTACTTC.

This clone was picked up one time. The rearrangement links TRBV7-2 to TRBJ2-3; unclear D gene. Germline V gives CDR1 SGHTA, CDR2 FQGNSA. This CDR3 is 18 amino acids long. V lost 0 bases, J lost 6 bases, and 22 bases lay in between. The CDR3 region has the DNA TGTGCCAGCAGCTTAGCGCCGGGCACCCTCTCTCCCAGGGATACGCAGTATTTT. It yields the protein CASSLAPGTLSPRDTQYF.

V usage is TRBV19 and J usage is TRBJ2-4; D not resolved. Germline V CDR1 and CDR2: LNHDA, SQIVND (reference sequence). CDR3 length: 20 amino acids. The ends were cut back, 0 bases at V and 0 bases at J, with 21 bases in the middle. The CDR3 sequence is CASSIDPPGPPRLAKNIQYF. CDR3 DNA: TGTGCCAGTAGTATAGACCCCCCCGGACCGCCGAGACTAGCCAAAAACATTCAGTACTTC.

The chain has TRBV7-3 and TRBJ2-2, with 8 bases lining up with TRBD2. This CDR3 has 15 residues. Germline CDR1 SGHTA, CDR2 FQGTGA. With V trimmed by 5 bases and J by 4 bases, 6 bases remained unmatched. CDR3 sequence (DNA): TGTGCCAGCAGCCTCTCGGGAGGGCCCACCGGGGAGCTGTTTTTT. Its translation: CASSLSGGPTGELFF.

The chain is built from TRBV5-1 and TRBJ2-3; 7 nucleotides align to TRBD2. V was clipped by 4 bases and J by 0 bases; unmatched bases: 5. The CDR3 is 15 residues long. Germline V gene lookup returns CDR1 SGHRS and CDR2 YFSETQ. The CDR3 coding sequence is TGCGCCAGCAGCATCGAGCGGGGTAGCACAGATACGCAGTATTTT. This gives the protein CASSIERGSTDTQYF.

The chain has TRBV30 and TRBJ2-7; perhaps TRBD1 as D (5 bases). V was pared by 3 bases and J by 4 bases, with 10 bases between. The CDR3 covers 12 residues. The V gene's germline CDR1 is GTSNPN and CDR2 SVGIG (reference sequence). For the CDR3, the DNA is TGTGCCTGGAGCGGAGACAGTTACGAGCAGTACGTC. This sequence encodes CAWSGDSYEQYV.

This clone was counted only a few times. CDR3: CASGGSGGANVLTF. CDR3 coding DNA: TGTGCCAGCGGAGGGTCAGGGGGGGCCAACGTCCTGACTTTC. The genes are TRBV9 and TRBJ2-6; D might be TRBD2 (6 bases). The CDR3 is 14 residues long. Germline CDR1 reads SGDLS; CDR2 reads YYNGEE. V was pared by 7 bases and J by 4 bases, with 12 bases between.

In DNA form, the CDR3 reads TGTGCCAGCAGTGACGTCTACGGGGACGCAGATACGCAGTATTTT. Translated, it gives CASSDVYGDADTQYF. The chain links TRBV6-4 to TRBJ2-3; D may match TRBD1 or TRBD2 (5 bases each). The CDR3 is 15 amino acids. CDR1 and CDR2 (germline): MRHNA, SNTAGT. The V end was cut by 2 bases, the J end by 4 bases, with 13 bases between.

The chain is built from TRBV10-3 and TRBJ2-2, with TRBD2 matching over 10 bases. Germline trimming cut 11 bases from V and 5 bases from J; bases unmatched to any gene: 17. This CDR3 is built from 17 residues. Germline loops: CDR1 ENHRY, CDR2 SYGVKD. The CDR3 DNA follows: TGTGCCGTCCAATCTGGAGCGGGAGGGCCGAGGACCGGGGAGCTGTTTTTT. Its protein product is CAVQSGAGGPRTGELFF.

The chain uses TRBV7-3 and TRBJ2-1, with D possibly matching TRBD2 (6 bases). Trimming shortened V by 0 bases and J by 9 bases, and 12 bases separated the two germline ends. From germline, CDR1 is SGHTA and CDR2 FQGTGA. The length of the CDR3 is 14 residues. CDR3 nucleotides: TGTGCCAGCAGCTTAACGCTGCGGGGCAGTGAGCAGTTCTTC. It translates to CASSLTLRGSEQFF.